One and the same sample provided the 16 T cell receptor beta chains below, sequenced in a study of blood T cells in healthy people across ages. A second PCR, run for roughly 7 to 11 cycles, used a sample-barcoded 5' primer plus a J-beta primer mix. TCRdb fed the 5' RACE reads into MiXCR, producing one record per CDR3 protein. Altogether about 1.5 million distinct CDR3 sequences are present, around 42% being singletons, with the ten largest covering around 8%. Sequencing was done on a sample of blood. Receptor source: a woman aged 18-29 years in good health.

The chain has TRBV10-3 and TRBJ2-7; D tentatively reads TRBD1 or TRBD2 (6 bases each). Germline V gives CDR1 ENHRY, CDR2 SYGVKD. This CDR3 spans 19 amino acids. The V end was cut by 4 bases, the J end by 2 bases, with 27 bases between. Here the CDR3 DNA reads TGTGCCATCAGTGCGTTAAGGGGGGAAGGAGGTTGGGTCCCCTACGAGCAGTACTTC. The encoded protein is CAISALRGEGGWVPYEQYF.

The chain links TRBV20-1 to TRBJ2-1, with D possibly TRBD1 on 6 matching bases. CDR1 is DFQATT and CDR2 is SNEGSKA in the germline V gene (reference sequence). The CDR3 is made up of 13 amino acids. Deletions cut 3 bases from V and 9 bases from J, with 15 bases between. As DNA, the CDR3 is TGCAGTGCTAGGGAACAGGGAAGGGGTGAGCAGTTCTTC. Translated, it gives CSAREQGRGEQFF.

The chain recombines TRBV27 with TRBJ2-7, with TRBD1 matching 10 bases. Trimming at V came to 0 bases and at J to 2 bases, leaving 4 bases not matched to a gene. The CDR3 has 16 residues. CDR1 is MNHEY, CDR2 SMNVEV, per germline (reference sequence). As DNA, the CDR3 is TGTGCCAGCAGTTTATCGGGACAGGGGATGGCCTACGAGCAGTACTTC. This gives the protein CASSLSGQGMAYEQYF.

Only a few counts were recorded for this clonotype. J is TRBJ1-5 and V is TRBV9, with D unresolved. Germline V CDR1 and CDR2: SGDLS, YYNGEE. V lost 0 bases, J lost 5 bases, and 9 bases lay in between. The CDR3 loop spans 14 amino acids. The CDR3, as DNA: TGTGCCAGCAGCGTAGGGGCAGATTATCAGCCCCAGCATTTT. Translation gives CASSVGADYQPQHF.

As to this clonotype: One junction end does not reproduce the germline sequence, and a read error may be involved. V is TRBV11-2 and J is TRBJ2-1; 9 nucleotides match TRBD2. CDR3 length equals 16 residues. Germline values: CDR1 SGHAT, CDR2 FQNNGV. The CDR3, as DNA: TGTGCCAGCAGCTTAGTTGCGGGAGGGAACTACAACGAGCAGTTCTTC. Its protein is CASSLVAGGNYNEQFF.

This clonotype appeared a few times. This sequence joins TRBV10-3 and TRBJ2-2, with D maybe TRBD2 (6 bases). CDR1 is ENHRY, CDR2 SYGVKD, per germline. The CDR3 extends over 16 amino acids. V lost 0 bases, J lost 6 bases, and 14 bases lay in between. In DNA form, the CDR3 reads TGTGCCATCAGTGAGTCCCGACTAGGTCGGGCCGGGGAGCTGTTTTTT. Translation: CAISESRLGRAGELFF.

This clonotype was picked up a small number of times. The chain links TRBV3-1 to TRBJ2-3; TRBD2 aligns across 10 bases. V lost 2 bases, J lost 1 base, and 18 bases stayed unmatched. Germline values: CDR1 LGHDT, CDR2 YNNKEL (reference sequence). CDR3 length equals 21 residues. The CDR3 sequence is CASSQSVLASGGLFGTDTQYF. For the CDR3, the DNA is TGTGCCAGCAGCCAATCTGTGTTGGCTAGCGGGGGCCTTTTCGGCACAGATACGCAGTATTTT.

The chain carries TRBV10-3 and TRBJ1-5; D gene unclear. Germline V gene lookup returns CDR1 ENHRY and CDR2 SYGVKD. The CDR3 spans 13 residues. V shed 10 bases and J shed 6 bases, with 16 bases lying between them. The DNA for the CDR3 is TGTGCCAACCAAGAACTGTTCGGTCAGCCCCAGCATTTT. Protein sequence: CANQELFGQPQHF.

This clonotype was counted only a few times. CDR3 in DNA: TGTGCCAGCAGGAGCGGAAACCAAGAGACCCAGTACTTC. Encoded protein: CASRSGNQETQYF. The V and J genes are TRBV7-2 and TRBJ2-5; D is perhaps TRBD2 (5 bases). The length of the CDR3 is 13 residues. Germline CDR1 is SGHTA and CDR2 is FQGNSA. V dropped 6 bases and J dropped 0 bases, with 8 bases sitting between them.

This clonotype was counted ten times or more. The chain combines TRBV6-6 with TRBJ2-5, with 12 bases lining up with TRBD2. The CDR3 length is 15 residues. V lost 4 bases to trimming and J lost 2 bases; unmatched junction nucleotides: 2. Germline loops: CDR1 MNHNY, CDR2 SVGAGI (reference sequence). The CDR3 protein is CASSFGTSGQETQYF. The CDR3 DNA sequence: TGTGCCAGCAGTTTTGGGACTAGCGGGCAAGAGACCCAGTACTTC.

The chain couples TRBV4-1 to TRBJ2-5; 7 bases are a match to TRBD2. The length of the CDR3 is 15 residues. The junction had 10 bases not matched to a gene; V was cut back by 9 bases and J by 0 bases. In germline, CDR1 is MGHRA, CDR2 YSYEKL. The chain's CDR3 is CASRGVGADQETQYF. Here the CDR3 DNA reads TGCGCCAGTCGGGGGGTAGGAGCGGACCAAGAGACCCAGTACTTC.

In nucleotides, the CDR3 is TGTGCCACCGTAGGGCCGGGGTACCAGCCCCAGCATTTT. Amino acids: CATVGPGYQPQHF. The chain couples TRBV24-1 to TRBJ1-5; D is ambiguous. From germline, CDR1 is KGHDR and CDR2 SFDVKD. This CDR3 has 13 amino acids. With 9 bases removed from V and 7 bases from J, the gap between germline ends came to 15 bases.

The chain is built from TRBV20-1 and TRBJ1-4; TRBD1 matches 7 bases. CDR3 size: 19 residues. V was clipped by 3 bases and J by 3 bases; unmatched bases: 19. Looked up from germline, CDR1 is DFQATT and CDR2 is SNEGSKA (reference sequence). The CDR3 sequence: CSASGYRVGGGLANEKLFF. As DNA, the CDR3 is TGCAGTGCTAGCGGTTATAGAGTAGGGGGCGGCTTGGCTAATGAAAAACTGTTTTTT.

The CDR3 DNA reads TGTGCCAGCAGCGCCCCCCGGGACGCAGAGGAGCTGTTTTTT. Its protein product is CASSAPRDAEELFF. This chain joins TRBV9 and TRBJ2-2; tentatively, D is TRBD1 or TRBD2 (5 bases each). Trimming removed 3 bases at V and 10 bases at J, with 16 bases between. CDR3 length: 14 residues. Germline V CDR1 and CDR2: SGDLS, YYNGEE.

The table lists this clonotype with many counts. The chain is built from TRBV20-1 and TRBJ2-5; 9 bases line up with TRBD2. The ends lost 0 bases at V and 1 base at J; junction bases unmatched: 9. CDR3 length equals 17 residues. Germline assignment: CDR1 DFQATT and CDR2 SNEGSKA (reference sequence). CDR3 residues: CSARDPRGGRAQETQYF. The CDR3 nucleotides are TGCAGTGCTAGAGATCCACGGGGCGGGAGGGCCCAAGAGACCCAGTACTTC.

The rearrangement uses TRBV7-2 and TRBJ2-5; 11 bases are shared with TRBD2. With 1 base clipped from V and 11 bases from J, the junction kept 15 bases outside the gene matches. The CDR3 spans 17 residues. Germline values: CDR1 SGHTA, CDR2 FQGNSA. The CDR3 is CASSLVLAGAPGNEQYF. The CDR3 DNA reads TGTGCCAGCAGCTTAGTACTAGCGGGAGCCCCTGGGAATGAGCAGTACTTC.